Listed below are T cell receptor beta chains from one sample, sequenced in a study of cytomegalovirus exposure and HLA in healthy donors. Assay: immunoSEQ multiplex PCR; the TCRdb copy retains only in-frame clones and omits some. The sample has 95,000 to 150,000 clones, around 90% seen once. Sequences were obtained from PBMCs. These receptors all stem from a woman aged 18 to 35 in good health and CMV-seronegative. Each CDR3 is given with its conserved first and last residue. D genes are given only for firm matches. Clone sizes are given selectively: once, few, many, or a class where the clone is expanded.

clone_size: .; v_call: TRBV19; d_call: .; j_call: TRBJ2-7; cdr3_nt: TGTGCCAGTAGTATAGCGGGGGACAGACCTGAGCAGTACTTC; cdr3_aa: CASSIAGDRPEQYF
clone_size: .; v_call: TRBV30; d_call: TRBD1; j_call: TRBJ1-2; cdr3_nt: TGTGCCTGGAGTGCGGACAGGGATTGGGGCTATGGCTACACCTTC; cdr3_aa: CAWSADRDWGYGYTF
clone_size: .; v_call: TRBV6-5; d_call: TRBD1; j_call: TRBJ2-7; cdr3_nt: TGTGCCAGCAGTTACAGTCAGGGGGCGGGGTACGAGCAGTACTTC; cdr3_aa: CASSYSQGAGYEQYF
clone_size: .; v_call: TRBV10-3; d_call: TRBD1; j_call: TRBJ1-4; cdr3_nt: TGTGCCATCAGTGACCGACAGGGGGGTAATGAAAAACTGTTTTTT; cdr3_aa: CAISDRQGGNEKLFF
clone_size: .; v_call: TRBV4-3; d_call: .; j_call: TRBJ1-1; cdr3_nt: TGCGCCAGCAGCCAAGATGTACAGACCAACACTGAAGCTTTCTTT; cdr3_aa: CASSQDVQTNTEAFF
clone_size: .; v_call: TRBV29-1; d_call: .; j_call: TRBJ1-1; cdr3_nt: TGCAGCGTTGACGGGGGAAGGGGCGAGGCTTTCTTT; cdr3_aa: CSVDGGRGEAFF
clone_size: .; v_call: TRBV2; d_call: TRBD1; j_call: TRBJ1-4; cdr3_nt: TGTGCCAGCAGCCGGGTGGCAAAGGGGGCCCGTGAAAAACTGTTTTTT; cdr3_aa: CASSRVAKGAREKLFF
clone_size: .; v_call: TRBV12-2; d_call: .; j_call: TRBJ2-1; cdr3_nt: TGTGCAAGTCGCTTAGGAGGGAGTAGGGGACTAGCGGGAGTTGGGTCCTACAATGAGCAGTTCTTC; cdr3_aa: CASRLGGSRGLAGVGSYNEQFF
clone_size: .; v_call: TRBV10-2; d_call: .; j_call: TRBJ2-1; cdr3_nt: TGCGCCAGCAACCTAGCAGGCTACAATGAGCAGTTCTTC; cdr3_aa: CASNLAGYNEQFF
clone_size: .; v_call: TRBV7-2; d_call: TRBD2; j_call: TRBJ2-3; cdr3_nt: TGTGCCAGCAGCTTAAGTGCGGGAGTGAGCACAGATACGCAGTATTTT; cdr3_aa: CASSLSAGVSTDTQYF
clone_size: .; v_call: TRBV7-3; d_call: TRBD2; j_call: TRBJ2-7; cdr3_nt: TGTGCCAGCAGCTTAACCGGAGCGGGGACCTCCTACGAGCAGTACTTC; cdr3_aa: CASSLTGAGTSYEQYF
clone_size: .; v_call: TRBV10-1; d_call: TRBD2; j_call: TRBJ2-1; cdr3_nt: TGCGCCAGCAGACCCTCGACTAGCGGGACTTACAATGAGCAGTTCTTC; cdr3_aa: CASRPSTSGTYNEQFF
clone_size: .; v_call: TRBV21-1; d_call: .; j_call: TRBJ1-5; cdr3_nt: TGTAGTCAGGGGCTATATAGCAATCAGCCCCAGCATTTT; cdr3_aa: CSQGLYSNQPQHF
clone_size: .; v_call: TRBV5-6; d_call: .; j_call: TRBJ1-2; cdr3_nt: TGTGCCAGCAGCTTGCTACAGGGTATCTATGGCTACACCTTC; cdr3_aa: CASSLLQGIYGYTF
clone_size: .; v_call: TRBV7-9; d_call: TRBD1; j_call: TRBJ2-7; cdr3_nt: TGTGCCAGCAGCTCTAGGGGGCGCGAGCAGTACTTC; cdr3_aa: CASSSRGREQYF
clone_size: .; v_call: TRBV6-6; d_call: .; j_call: TRBJ1-4; cdr3_nt: TGTGCCAGCAGCCTTCCCCCGGACGGGGATGAAAAACTGTTTTTT; cdr3_aa: CASSLPPDGDEKLFF
clone_size: .; v_call: TRBV18; d_call: .; j_call: TRBJ1-4; cdr3_nt: TGTGCCAGCTCACCAGGCACAGCCCCTAATGAAAAACTGTTTTTT; cdr3_aa: CASSPGTAPNEKLFF
clone_size: .; v_call: TRBV11-2; d_call: .; j_call: TRBJ2-7; cdr3_nt: TGTGCCAGCAGCTCACTCCCCGTACTAGGGGGTCCCTACGAGCAGTACTTC; cdr3_aa: CASSSLPVLGGPYEQYF
clone_size: .; v_call: TRBV5-1; d_call: .; j_call: TRBJ2-1; cdr3_nt: TGCGCCAGCAGCTTGGTCAGGTCCAGCTCCTACAATGAGCAGTTCTTC; cdr3_aa: CASSLVRSSSYNEQFF
clone_size: .; v_call: TRBV21-1; d_call: .; j_call: TRBJ1-1; cdr3_nt: TGTGCCAGCAGCCCCAAAAAGCGACAGGGGATCATGAACACTGAAGCTTTCTTT; cdr3_aa: CASSPKKRQGIMNTEAFF
clone_size: once; v_call: TRBV5-4; d_call: TRBD2; j_call: TRBJ2-1; cdr3_nt: TGTGCCAGCAGCCCGACTAGCGGGGGATACAATGAGCAGTTCTTC; cdr3_aa: CASSPTSGGYNEQFF
clone_size: .; v_call: TRBV5-8; d_call: TRBD1; j_call: TRBJ1-2; cdr3_nt: TGTGCCAGCAGAGCAATCGGGACAGCGGCATACACCTTC; cdr3_aa: CASRAIGTAAYTF
clone_size: .; v_call: TRBV27; d_call: .; j_call: TRBJ2-1; cdr3_nt: TGTGCCAGCAATTCCCGGGTGGTAGCCAATGAGCAGTTCTTC; cdr3_aa: CASNSRVVANEQFF
clone_size: .; v_call: TRBV7-2; d_call: .; j_call: TRBJ2-2; cdr3_nt: TGTGCCAGCAGCTTATTTGAGGCCGGGGAGCTGTTTTTT; cdr3_aa: CASSLFEAGELFF
clone_size: .; v_call: TRBV29-1; d_call: .; j_call: TRBJ2-3; cdr3_nt: TGCAGCGTTGAGCTCGGGAACACAGATACGCAGTATTTT; cdr3_aa: CSVELGNTDTQYF
clone_size: once; v_call: TRBV11-1; d_call: .; j_call: TRBJ2-7; cdr3_nt: TGTGCCAGCAGCAAAGGATCGGCAGGATCCTACGAGCAGTACTTC; cdr3_aa: CASSKGSAGSYEQYF
clone_size: .; v_call: TRBV4-1; d_call: .; j_call: TRBJ2-1; cdr3_nt: TGCGCCAGCAGCCAAGATCCCGGCCGGAGCTCCTACAATGAGCAGTTCTTC; cdr3_aa: CASSQDPGRSSYNEQFF
clone_size: few; v_call: TRBV9; d_call: .; j_call: TRBJ2-7; cdr3_nt: TGTGCCAGCAGCGTAGCGGGAGAAGTGGTCGAGCAGTACTTC; cdr3_aa: CASSVAGEVVEQYF
clone_size: .; v_call: TRBV4-1; d_call: TRBD2; j_call: TRBJ2-5; cdr3_nt: TGCGCCAGCAGCCAAGTCCCGGGACTAGCGGGGGGATGGGAGGAGACCCAGTACTTC; cdr3_aa: CASSQVPGLAGGWEETQYF
clone_size: .; v_call: TRBV27; d_call: .; j_call: TRBJ1-5; cdr3_nt: TGTGCCAGCAGTTTAGGCCCCCTAGGGGGCAATCAGCCCCAGCATTTT; cdr3_aa: CASSLGPLGGNQPQHF
clone_size: .; v_call: TRBV7-3; d_call: TRBD1; j_call: TRBJ2-7; cdr3_nt: TGTGCCAGCAGCTTGACAGGGGGTGGTTACGAGCAGTACTTC; cdr3_aa: CASSLTGGGYEQYF
clone_size: .; v_call: TRBV28; d_call: .; j_call: TRBJ1-2; cdr3_nt: TGTGCCAGCAGTCCCCCCATGTTTTACTATGGCTACACCTTC; cdr3_aa: CASSPPMFYYGYTF
clone_size: .; v_call: TRBV30; d_call: TRBD1; j_call: TRBJ1-2; cdr3_nt: TGTGCCTGGAGTGAAGACAGGGGGGGATATGGCTACACCTTC; cdr3_aa: CAWSEDRGGYGYTF
clone_size: .; v_call: TRBV2; d_call: TRBD1; j_call: TRBJ2-7; cdr3_nt: TGTGCCAGCCAAGGGACAGGGGTGCTACCCTACGAGCAGTACTTC; cdr3_aa: CASQGTGVLPYEQYF
clone_size: .; v_call: TRBV5-4; d_call: .; j_call: TRBJ2-5; cdr3_nt: TGTGCCAGCAGCTTGTCCATTGAGGGGACCCAGTACTTC; cdr3_aa: CASSLSIEGTQYF
clone_size: .; v_call: TRBV7-8; d_call: .; j_call: TRBJ2-7; cdr3_nt: TGTGCCAGCAGCCTCCTGGGGCTATGGGAGCAGTACTTC; cdr3_aa: CASSLLGLWEQYF
clone_size: .; v_call: TRBV9; d_call: .; j_call: TRBJ2-4; cdr3_nt: TGTGCCAGCAGCCTTTCGGATGCGCGAGGAGCCAAAAACATTCAGTACTTC; cdr3_aa: CASSLSDARGAKNIQYF
clone_size: .; v_call: TRBV21-1; d_call: .; j_call: TRBJ1-4; cdr3_nt: TGTGCCAGCAGCACCCCAACCGGGACAGGGTTTGAAAAACTGTTTTTT; cdr3_aa: CASSTPTGTGFEKLFF
clone_size: .; v_call: TRBV27; d_call: .; j_call: TRBJ2-7; cdr3_nt: TGTGCCAGCAGTTTATCCGCGAGGGCGTTCGACGAGCAGTACTTC; cdr3_aa: CASSLSARAFDEQYF
clone_size: .; v_call: TRBV5-5; d_call: .; j_call: TRBJ1-2; cdr3_nt: TGTGCCAGCAGCTTGGGACGAACAGCTAACTATGGCTACACCTTC; cdr3_aa: CASSLGRTANYGYTF
clone_size: once; v_call: TRBV28; d_call: TRBD2; j_call: TRBJ2-3; cdr3_nt: TGTGCCAGCAGTCGCGGGGGGACCGGAGCAGATACGCAGTATTTT; cdr3_aa: CASSRGGTGADTQYF
clone_size: .; v_call: TRBV19; d_call: TRBD1; j_call: TRBJ2-3; cdr3_nt: TGTGCCAGTAGCCCCGGGACAGGGACAGATACGCAGTATTTT; cdr3_aa: CASSPGTGTDTQYF
clone_size: .; v_call: TRBV7-9; d_call: TRBD2; j_call: TRBJ2-7; cdr3_nt: TGTGCCAGCAGCTCTTTAGCGGGTATGGGCGAGCAGTACTTC; cdr3_aa: CASSSLAGMGEQYF